The 12 T cell receptor beta chains presented below share a single source sample, sequenced in a study of blood T cells in healthy people across ages. The authors ran a second PCR of about 7 to 11 cycles using a sample-barcoded 5' primer and a J-beta primer mix. TCRdb re-called the 5' RACE reads through MiXCR, storing one row per CDR3 protein. The table shows 1.5 million or so distinct CDR3 sequences, with about 43% occurring only once. Sequenced input: blood. Source of these receptors: a young woman in good health.

The chain couples TRBV5-6 to TRBJ2-4; the D gene could be TRBD1 or TRBD2 (6 bases each). Germline CDR1 and CDR2: SGHDT and YYEEEE. CDR3 length equals 15 residues. Trimming removed 4 bases from V and 6 bases from J, with 17 bases in between. The CDR3 DNA is TGTGCCAGCAGCGGGGGCGGAGGGCCGGGAAACATTCAGTACTTC. This codes for CASSGGGGPGNIQYF. The whole variable domain, filled in from reference TRBV5-6 and TRBJ2-4, reads DAGVTQSPTHLIKTRGQQVTLRCSPKSGHDTVSWYQQALGQGPQFIFQYYEEEERQRGNFPDRFSGHQFPNYSSELNVNALLLGDSALYLCASSGGGGPGNIQYFGAGTRLSVL.

This clonotype showed up many times. This chain links TRBV28 with TRBJ2-1; 7 bases map to TRBD2. Losses at the gene ends were 6 bases for V and 2 bases for J; bases not matched to a gene: 1. The CDR3 consists of 13 residues. Germline V gene data show CDR1 as MDHEN and CDR2 as SYDVKM. CDR3 DNA sequence: TGTGCCAGCAGGGGGGGGGCCTACAATGAGCAGTTCTTC. This codes for CASRGGAYNEQFF.

This clonotype was seen a handful of times. The chain joins TRBV7-6 to TRBJ1-2; 7 bases line up with TRBD1. Germline loops: CDR1 SGHVS, CDR2 FNYEAQ. This CDR3 region has 16 residues. The J segment lost 1 base and the V segment lost 4 bases, leaving 9 bases of the junction unmatched. CDR3 in amino acids: CASSYPGAGGNYGYTF. DNA for the CDR3: TGTGCCAGCAGCTACCCCGGGGCAGGGGGTAACTATGGCTACACCTTC.

J is TRBJ2-1 and V is TRBV5-1; D unresolved. The V gene lost 2 bases and the J gene lost 5 bases, with 11 bases spanning the gap. The germline CDR1 and CDR2 sequences are SGHRS and YFSETQ. CDR3 length: 14 residues. The CDR3 nucleotides read TGCGCCAGCAGCTTTTCTTGGCCAGACAATGAGCAGTTCTTC. The encoded protein is CASSFSWPDNEQFF.

This clonotype was seen repeatedly, ten times or more. This sequence joins TRBV5-1 and TRBJ2-7; TRBD1 aligns across 8 bases. V shed 4 bases, J shed 7 bases, and the junction held 4 bases outside the gene matches. Germline values: CDR1 SGHRS, CDR2 YFSETQ. This CDR3 is 12 amino acids long. The CDR3 DNA reads as TGCGCCAGCAGCATAGACAGGGGAGAGCAGTACTTC. Protein: CASSIDRGEQYF.

This CDR3 reads CASRTSGMVAGDEQFF. DNA for the CDR3: TGTGCCAGCAGGACTTCGGGGATGGTAGCGGGGGACGAGCAGTTCTTC. The gene calls are TRBV12-3 or TRBV12-4 and TRBJ2-1, with 9 bases lining up with TRBD2. After removal of 6 bases from V and 10 bases from J, the junction contained 16 bases not matched to a gene. The CDR3 loop spans 16 amino acids.

This clonotype was found many times. The chain has TRBV6-6 and TRBJ2-1, with D unclear. Trimming took off 3 bases at V and 7 bases at J, with 7 bases between the two ends. The germline gives CDR1 MNHNY, CDR2 SVGAGI (reference sequence). The CDR3 covers 12 residues. The CDR3 nucleotides read TGTGCCAGCAGTTATTCTTCGAATGAGCAGTTCTTC. Protein: CASSYSSNEQFF.

The chain joins TRBV7-9 to TRBJ2-5; TRBD2 matches 10 bases. CDR1 and CDR2 (germline): SEHNR, FQNEAQ (reference sequence). CDR3 size: 16 residues. V was clipped by 5 bases and J by 4 bases; unmatched bases: 10. CDR3 protein: CASSPTAGGLRETQYF. In nucleotides, the CDR3 is TGTGCCAGCAGCCCAACAGCGGGAGGGCTTCGAGAGACCCAGTACTTC.

The chain has TRBV7-2 and TRBJ2-1; 12 bases are a match to TRBD2. Germline V gene data show CDR1 as SGHTA and CDR2 as FQGNSA. This CDR3 is built from 18 residues. V dropped 5 bases and J dropped 3; count of bases not matched to a gene: 11. CDR3 DNA: TGTGCCAGCAGCCCTTTTCTACTAGCGGGAGGCATCTACAATGAGCAGTTCTTC. Amino acid sequence: CASSPFLLAGGIYNEQFF.

In this sample, this clonotype turned up a few times. The chain recombines TRBV5-1 with TRBJ2-3; D is perhaps TRBD1 or TRBD2 (6 bases each). The V end was cut by 2 bases, the J end by 4 bases, with 17 bases between. CDR3 size: 16 residues. Germline CDR1 and CDR2: SGHRS and YFSETQ. DNA of the CDR3: TGCGCCAGCAGCTTTTACAGGGACTCGAGCGCAGATACGCAGTATTTT. It codes for CASSFYRDSSADTQYF.

Here the CDR3 reads CASSGGTGPYEQYF. DNA of the CDR3: TGTGCCAGCAGTGGGGGGACAGGGCCCTACGAGCAGTACTTC. The chain has TRBV9 and TRBJ2-7; 9 bases map to TRBD1. The CDR3 consists of 14 residues. The junction had 5 bases not matched to a gene; V was cut back by 5 bases and J by 2 bases. Germline V lookup: CDR1 SGDLS, CDR2 YYNGEE.

This clonotype was detected a few times. The CDR3 protein is CASSQSLAGADTDTQYF. The CDR3 DNA reads as TGTGCCAGCAGCCAGAGTCTAGCGGGAGCTGACACAGATACGCAGTATTTT. This chain uses TRBV3-1 with TRBJ2-3, with 10 bases fitting TRBD2. The trim removed 3 bases at V and 2 bases at J, leaving 8 bases unmatched. CDR3 length: 17 amino acids. In germline, CDR1 is LGHDT, CDR2 YNNKEL (reference sequence).